Given below is one T cell receptor (beta chain) in context. Its target antigen remains unknown. No clone much larger than this one lies a single base away; base qualities are absent. Libraries came from the immunoSEQ multiplex PCR assay. As stored in TCRdb, this immuneACCESS dataset retains in-frame rearrangements with V and J assigned. A fraction of the clones does not appear; measured against another copy, unresolved V genes explain less than half of the discrepancy, and the remainder lacks a known reason. The sample table holds roughly 100,000 clones, of which just under 95% were seen once. Clones ranked in the top ten supply around 2.8% of the sample. These data belong to a study of control samples from healthy donors and cancer patients (dated by TCRdb to the early 2020s). The sequencing sample was made of blood. The clonotype was recovered from a human donor in good health. The donor label of this sample is uncertain.

Here is the DNA: TGCGCCAGCAGCCCGGGACTTATGAACACTGAAGCTTTCTTT. It translates to CASSPGLMNTEAFF. The rearrangement combines TRBV5-1 with TRBJ1-1; TRBD1 is possibly the D segment (5 matching bases). The CDR3 starts with the cysteine, ends with the phenylalanine, and has 14 residues. The read is trimmed to its CDR3 DNA, 42 bases read in frame from base 1. CDR1 and CDR2 are drawn from the germline V gene: SGHRS, YFSETQ. V loses 4 bases, J loses 0 bases, and the germline ends lie 10 bases apart.